This T cell receptor (beta chain) comes out of a study of CD8 T cells in Susac syndrome. Negative isolation was used for CD8+ and CD4+ T cells, and FACS enrichment was applied to TEMRA cells. An input of about 0.5 to 1 ug of RNA was subjected to reverse transcription using random hexamers. TCR beta CDR3 was amplified by immunoSEQ multiplex PCR. This amplification extended across 54 Vbeta and 13 Jbeta segments. TCRdb analysed the immunoSEQ multiplex PCR reads with MiXCR anew, one entry per CDR3 protein. The data show about 430,000 distinct CDR3 sequences, with approximately 85% seen just once and approximately 0.11% held by the top ten. Specimen: CD8+ T cells from PBMCs. The receptor's source is a human donor with multiple sclerosis.

The CDR3 region has the DNA TGTGCCAGCAGTTCAACCTTCGGGGTGAACACTGAAGCTTTCTTT. Residues: CASSSTFGVNTEAFF. The gene calls are TRBV28 and TRBJ1-1; D gene unclear. Per germline, CDR1 MDHEN and CDR2 SYDVKM. The V end was cut by 4 bases, the J end by 0 bases, with 12 bases between. This CDR3 has 15 amino acids.